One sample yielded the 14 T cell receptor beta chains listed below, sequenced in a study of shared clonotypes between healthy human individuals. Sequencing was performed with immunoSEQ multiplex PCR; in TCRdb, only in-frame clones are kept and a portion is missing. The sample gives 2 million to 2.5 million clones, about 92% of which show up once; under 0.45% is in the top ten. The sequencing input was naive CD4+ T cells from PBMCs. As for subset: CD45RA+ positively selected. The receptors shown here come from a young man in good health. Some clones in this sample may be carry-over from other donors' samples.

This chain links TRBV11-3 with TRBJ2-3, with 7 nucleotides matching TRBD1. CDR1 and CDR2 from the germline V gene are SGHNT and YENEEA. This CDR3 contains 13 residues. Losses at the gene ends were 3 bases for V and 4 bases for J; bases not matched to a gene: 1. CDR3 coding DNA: TGTGCCAGCAGCTTCCAGGGGGCAGATACGCAGTATTTT. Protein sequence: CASSFQGADTQYF.

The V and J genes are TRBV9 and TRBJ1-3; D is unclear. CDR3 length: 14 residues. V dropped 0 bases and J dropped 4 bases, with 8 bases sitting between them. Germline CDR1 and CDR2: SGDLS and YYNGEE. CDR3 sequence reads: CASSVGHIGNTIYF. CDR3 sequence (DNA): TGTGCCAGCAGCGTAGGTCACATCGGAAACACCATATATTTT.

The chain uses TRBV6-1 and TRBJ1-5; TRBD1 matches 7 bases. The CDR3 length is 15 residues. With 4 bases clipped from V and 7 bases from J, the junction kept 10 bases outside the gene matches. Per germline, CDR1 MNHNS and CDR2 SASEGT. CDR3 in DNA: TGTGCCAGCAGTGTTCCCAGACAGGGACGCCAGCCCCAGCATTTT. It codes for CASSVPRQGRQPQHF.

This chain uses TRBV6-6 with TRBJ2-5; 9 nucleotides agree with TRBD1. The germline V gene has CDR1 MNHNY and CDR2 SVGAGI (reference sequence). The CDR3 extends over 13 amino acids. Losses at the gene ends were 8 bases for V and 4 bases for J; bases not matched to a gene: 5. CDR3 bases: TGTGCCAGCGTTGGACAGGGGATAGAGACCCAGTACTTC. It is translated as CASVGQGIETQYF.

The DNA for the CDR3 is TGTGCCAGCAGCTTAGTACTTGGGACAGTCCATCAGCCCCAGCATTTT. Its translation: CASSLVLGTVHQPQHF. V usage is TRBV7-9 and J usage is TRBJ1-5; TRBD1 agrees at 7 bases. The germline gives CDR1 SEHNR, CDR2 FQNEAQ (reference sequence). The CDR3 sequence is 16 residues long. V trimming: 1 base; J trimming: 5 bases; junction bases outside the gene matches: 8. The variable domain in full, with the rest retrieved from reference TRBV7-9 and TRBJ1-5, is DTGVSQNPRHKITKRGQNVTFRCDPISEHNRLYWYRQTLGQGPEFLTYFQNEAQLEKSRLLSDRFSAERPKGSFSTLEIQRTEQGDSAMYLCASSLVLGTVHQPQHFGDGTRLSIL.

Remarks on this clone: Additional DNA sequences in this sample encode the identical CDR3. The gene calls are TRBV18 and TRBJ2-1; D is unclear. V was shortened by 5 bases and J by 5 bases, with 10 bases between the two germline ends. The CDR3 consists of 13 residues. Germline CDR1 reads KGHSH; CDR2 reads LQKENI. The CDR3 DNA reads TGTGCCAGCTCATCTGGTCTCGACAATGAGCAGTTCTTC. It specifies CASSSGLDNEQFF.

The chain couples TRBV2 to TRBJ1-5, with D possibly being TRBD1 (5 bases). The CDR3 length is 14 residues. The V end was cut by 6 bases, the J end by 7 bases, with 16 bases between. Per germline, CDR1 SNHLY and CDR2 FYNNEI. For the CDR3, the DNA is TGTGCCAGCAGGGGTTCAGGGCTCACACAGCCCCAGCATTTT. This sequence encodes CASRGSGLTQPQHF.

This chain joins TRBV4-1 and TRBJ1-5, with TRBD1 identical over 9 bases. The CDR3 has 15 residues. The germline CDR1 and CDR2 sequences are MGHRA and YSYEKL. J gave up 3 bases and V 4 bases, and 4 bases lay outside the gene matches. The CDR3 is CASSRGTGINQPQHF. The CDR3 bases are TGCGCCAGCAGCCGGGGGACAGGGATCAATCAGCCCCAGCATTTT.

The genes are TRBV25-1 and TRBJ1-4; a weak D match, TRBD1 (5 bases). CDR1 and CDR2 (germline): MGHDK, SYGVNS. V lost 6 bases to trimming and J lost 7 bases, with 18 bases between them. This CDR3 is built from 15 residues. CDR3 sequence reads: CASSDDRGSGEKLFF. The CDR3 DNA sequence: TGTGCCAGCAGCGACGACCGGGGGTCCGGTGAAAAACTGTTTTTT.

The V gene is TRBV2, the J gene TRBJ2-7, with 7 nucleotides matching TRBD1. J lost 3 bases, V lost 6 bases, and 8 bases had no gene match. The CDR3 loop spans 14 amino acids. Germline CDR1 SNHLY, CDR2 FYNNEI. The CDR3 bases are TGTGCCAGCAGCTTCGGACAGGCCTACTACGAGCAGTACTTC. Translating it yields CASSFGQAYYEQYF.

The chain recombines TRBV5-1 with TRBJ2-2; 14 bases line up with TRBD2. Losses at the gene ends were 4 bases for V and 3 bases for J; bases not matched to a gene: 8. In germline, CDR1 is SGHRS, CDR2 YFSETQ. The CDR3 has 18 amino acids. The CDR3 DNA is TGCGCCAGCAGCACGGGACTAGCGGGAGTAGATGACACCGGGGAGCTGTTTTTT. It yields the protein CASSTGLAGVDDTGELFF.

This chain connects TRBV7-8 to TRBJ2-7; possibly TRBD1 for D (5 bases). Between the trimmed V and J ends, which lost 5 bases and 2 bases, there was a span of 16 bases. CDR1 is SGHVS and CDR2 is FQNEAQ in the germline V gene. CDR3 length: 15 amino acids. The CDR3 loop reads CASSIEGAIPYEQYF. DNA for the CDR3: TGTGCCAGCAGCATCGAAGGGGCCATCCCCTACGAGCAGTACTTC. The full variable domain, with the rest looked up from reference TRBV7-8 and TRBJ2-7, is GAGVSQSPRYKVAKRGQDVALRCDPISGHVSLFWYQQALGQGPEFLTYFQNEAQLDKSGLPSDRFFAERPEGSVSTLKIQRTQQEDSAVYLCASSIEGAIPYEQYFGPGTRLTVT.

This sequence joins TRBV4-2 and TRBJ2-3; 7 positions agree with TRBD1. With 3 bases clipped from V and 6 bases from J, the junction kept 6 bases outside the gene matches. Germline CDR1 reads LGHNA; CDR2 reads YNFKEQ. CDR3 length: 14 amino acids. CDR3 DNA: TGTGCCAGCAGCCACGGACAGGCCGAGGATACGCAGTATTTT. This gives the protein CASSHGQAEDTQYF.

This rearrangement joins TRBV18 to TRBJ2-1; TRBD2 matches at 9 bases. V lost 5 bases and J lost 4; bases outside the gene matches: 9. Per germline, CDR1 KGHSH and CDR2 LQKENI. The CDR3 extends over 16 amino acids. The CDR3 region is CASSSPGGRVYNEQFF. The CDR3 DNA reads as TGTGCCAGCTCATCCCCTGGCGGGAGGGTGTACAATGAGCAGTTCTTC.